This entry describes one T cell receptor (beta chain). The antigen is not known. The data originate from a study of T cell responses to AZD1222 COVID-19 vaccine. Trimming removed 0 bases from V and 5 bases from J, with 12 bases in between. The CDR3 extends over 16 amino acids. Per the germline V gene, CDR1 is KGHDR and CDR2 is SFDVKD. Study conclusions and caveats: Regions left unmutated in variants are reportedly the target of nearly half of spike-specific TCRs. Mostly white British, mostly female donors; authors suggested clonal diversity may be underestimated.

The repertoire was sequenced with immunoSEQ multiplex PCR; TCRdb's copy has only in-frame clones and lacks some. The sample contains about 81,000 clones, about 91% of which appear only once. V is TRBV24-1 and J is TRBJ2-2; maybe TRBD1 (5 bases). The sequencing here drew on peripheral blood, taken 28 days after the second AZD1222 dose. This sequence was found in an adult who received the AZD1222 COVID-19 vaccine. The CDR3 loop reads CATSDLLGKGTGELFF. CDR3 DNA sequence: TGTGCCACCAGTGATTTGCTGGGCAAGGGGACCGGGGAGCTGTTTTTT.